Shown below are 27 T cell receptor beta chains from a single sample sequenced in a study of cytomegalovirus exposure and HLA in healthy donors. A multiplex PCR was run with 60 Vbeta primers and 13 Jbeta primers. The repertoire was sequenced with immunoSEQ multiplex PCR; TCRdb's copy has only in-frame clones and lacks some. The sample carries about 210,000 clones, about 79% recorded once. Sequences were obtained from PBMCs. Receptors originate from a male donor in good health and CMV-seronegative.

The V call is TRBV27, the J call TRBJ2-7; tentatively, D is TRBD2 (5 bases). The CDR3 extends over 13 amino acids. The V gene's germline CDR1 is MNHEY and CDR2 SMNVEV (reference sequence). The ends were cut back, 3 bases at V and 1 base at J, with 7 bases in the middle. CDR3 sequence: CASSLGRSYEQYF. The CDR3 DNA reads TGTGCCAGCAGTTTGGGGAGATCCTACGAGCAGTACTTC.

Only one count was recorded for this clone. V gene TRBV29-1 combines with J gene TRBJ2-3; 8 nucleotides align to TRBD2. CDR1 is SQVTM and CDR2 is ANQGSEA in the germline V gene. CDR3 length: 13 amino acids. The junction had 3 bases not matched to a gene; V was cut back by 7 bases and J by 0 bases. CDR3 sequence (DNA): TGCAGCGAAAGGACTAGCAGCACAGATACGCAGTATTTT. Residues: CSERTSSTDTQYF.

This clone was counted only a few times. The chain links TRBV10-1 to TRBJ2-5; D is possibly TRBD2 (6 bases). CDR1 and CDR2 (germline): WNHNN, SYGVQD (reference sequence). Trimming left V 4 bases short and J 4 bases short, with 10 bases between. The CDR3 totals 13 residues. The CDR3 nucleotides read TGCGCCAGCAGTGGGGAGGAGGCAGAGACCCAGTACTTC. This codes for CASSGEEAETQYF.

The chain combines TRBV9 with TRBJ2-2; TRBD2 agrees at 15 bases. V lost 3 bases to trimming and J lost 7 bases; unmatched junction nucleotides: 10. Germline CDR1 SGDLS, CDR2 YYNGEE. This CDR3 is 18 amino acids long. CDR3 DNA sequence: TGTGCCAGCAGCGCAAGTGGACTAGCGGGGGGGCAAGTCGGGGAGCTGTTTTTT. Its translation: CASSASGLAGGQVGELFF. Full variable domain (missing parts from reference TRBV9 and TRBJ2-2): DSGVTQTPKHLITATGQRVTLRCSPRSGDLSVYWYQQSLDQGLQFLIQYYNGEERAKGNILERFSAQQFPDLHSELNLSSLELGDSALYFCASSASGLAGGQVGELFFGEGSRLTVL.

This clone was found once. The chain combines TRBV5-4 with TRBJ2-5, with D perhaps matching TRBD2 (5 bases). Germline V gene sequence: CDR1 SGHNT, CDR2 YYREEE (reference sequence). The ends were cut back, 4 bases at V and 5 bases at J, with 12 bases in the middle. The CDR3 sequence is 13 residues long. The CDR3 region is CASSPGLGETQYF. CDR3 nucleotides: TGTGCCAGCAGCCCTGGACTGGGGGAGACCCAGTACTTC.

This chain links TRBV5-6 with TRBJ1-3; TRBD1 matches at 8 bases. Germline assignment: CDR1 SGHDT and CDR2 YYEEEE. The CDR3 is 13 amino acids. V dropped 5 bases and J dropped 4; count of bases not matched to a gene: 2. CDR3 in amino acids: CASSGTGGNTIYF. CDR3 nucleotides: TGTGCCAGCAGTGGGACAGGCGGAAACACCATATATTTT.

On this clone: Other nucleotide sequences from this sample produce the same CDR3. The CDR3 DNA reads as TGTGCCAGCAGCGATAAGGGGGGGCCCGGGGAGCTGTTTTTT. Protein: CASSDKGGPGELFF. The chain uses TRBV6-1 and TRBJ2-2; TRBD2 is a possible D gene (7 bases). The V and J ends lost 6 bases and 6 bases respectively, with 14 bases between them. CDR1 and CDR2 from the germline V gene are MNHNS and SASEGT. This CDR3 has 14 amino acids.

The chain has TRBV18 and TRBJ2-7; the match to TRBD1 covers 8 bases. The CDR3 contains 15 residues. V shed 3 bases, J shed 5 bases, and the junction held 9 bases outside the gene matches. Germline CDR1 is KGHSH and CDR2 is LQKENI. Here the CDR3 reads CASSPMTGEGNEQYF. DNA for the CDR3: TGTGCCAGCTCACCCATGACAGGGGAAGGCAACGAGCAGTACTTC.

This rearrangement joins TRBV27 to TRBJ2-1; possibly TRBD2 for D (5 bases). The V gene's germline CDR1 is MNHEY and CDR2 SMNVEV (reference sequence). V shed 2 bases and J shed 2 bases, with 7 bases lying between them. The CDR3 extends over 14 amino acids. The CDR3 nucleotides are TGTGCCAGCAGTTTAAGCGGAGCCTACAATGAGCAGTTCTTC. It encodes CASSLSGAYNEQFF.

This chain links TRBV7-3 with TRBJ2-2, with 8 bases identical to TRBD2. CDR1 is SGHTA, CDR2 FQGTGA, per germline. There are 16 residues in the CDR3. Losses at the gene ends were 4 bases for V and 1 base for J; bases not matched to a gene: 5. In nucleotides, the CDR3 is TGTGCCAGCAGCTCACTAGCGGTTATGAACACCGGGGAGCTGTTTTTT. As protein: CASSSLAVMNTGELFF.

The chain recombines TRBV5-1 with TRBJ2-7; maybe TRBD2 (7 bases). With 3 bases removed from V and 1 base from J, the gap between germline ends came to 17 bases. There are 16 residues in the CDR3. Germline-derived CDR1 and CDR2 are SGHRS and YFSETQ. In nucleotides, the CDR3 is TGCGCCAGCAGCTCTTGGGGGGGAGGGGGGTCCTACGAGCAGTACTTC. Amino acids: CASSSWGGGGSYEQYF.

The chain employs TRBV7-2 and TRBJ2-3; possibly TRBD1 for D (6 bases). Germline V gene lookup returns CDR1 SGHTA and CDR2 FQGNSA. Trimming cost V 5 bases and J 6 bases, with 24 bases left between them. CDR3 length: 17 amino acids. The CDR3 DNA follows: TGTGCCAGCAGCCCAAGCCAGGGGAAGCCTCCTCTGGATACGCAGTATTTT. As protein: CASSPSQGKPPLDTQYF.

The chain joins TRBV5-1 to TRBJ2-6; 9 nucleotides agree with TRBD1. The CDR3 sequence is 18 residues long. Germline CDR1 SGHRS, CDR2 YFSETQ. After removal of 7 bases from V and 4 bases from J, the junction contained 15 bases not matched to a gene. CDR3 DNA sequence: TGCGCCAGCTCCCCCGGGACAGGGTCTCCGGGGGGGGCCAACGTCCTGACTTTC. This encodes CASSPGTGSPGGANVLTF.

The V and J genes are TRBV10-3 and TRBJ1-1; 9 bases agree with TRBD1. J lost 0 bases, V lost 10 bases, and 3 bases had no gene match. Per germline, CDR1 ENHRY and CDR2 SYGVKD. The CDR3 covers 13 residues. For the CDR3, the DNA is TGTGCCACCCGGGACAGGGTGAACACTGAAGCTTTCTTT. This sequence encodes CATRDRVNTEAFF.

The V call is TRBV5-6, the J call TRBJ1-1, with D possibly TRBD1 on 5 matching bases. V was pared by 0 bases and J by 4 bases, with 13 bases between. The CDR3 is 15 amino acids. The germline gives CDR1 SGHDT, CDR2 YYEEEE. The CDR3 loop reads CASSLAQGRGTEAFF. The CDR3 DNA is TGTGCCAGCAGCTTGGCGCAGGGAAGGGGCACTGAAGCTTTCTTT.

This clone has just a few counts. V is TRBV7-2 and J is TRBJ2-2; no clear D. V was pared by 1 base and J by 6 bases, with 12 bases between. The germline V gene encodes CDR1 SGHTA and CDR2 FQGNSA. CDR3 length: 15 amino acids. This CDR3 is CASSLDSGLAGELFF. The DNA for the CDR3 is TGTGCCAGCAGCTTAGATTCGGGTCTTGCCGGGGAGCTGTTTTTT. The entire variable domain, with the rest obtained from reference TRBV7-2 and TRBJ2-2, is as follows: GAGVSQSPSNKVTEKGKDVELRCDPISGHTALYWYRQSLGQGLEFLIYFQGNSAPDKSGLPSDRFSAERTGGSVSTLTIQRTQQEDSAVYLCASSLDSGLAGELFFGEGSRLTVL.

The chain links TRBV6-1 to TRBJ1-1; D gene ambiguous. Per germline, CDR1 MNHNS and CDR2 SASEGT. This CDR3 region has 10 residues. Trimming pared 6 bases from V and 5 bases from J, leaving 4 bases between. Here the CDR3 reads CASSRTEAFF. CDR3 bases: TGTGCCAGCAGCCGGACTGAAGCTTTCTTT.

This clone was observed once. V usage is TRBV29-1 and J usage is TRBJ1-1; D call uncertain. Trimming pared 2 bases from V and 2 bases from J, leaving 3 bases between. The V gene's germline CDR1 is SQVTM and CDR2 ANQGSEA. The CDR3 runs to 11 residues. The CDR3, as DNA: TGCAGCGTTGAACTTAACACTGAAGCTTTCTTT. Protein product: CSVELNTEAFF.

The chain joins TRBV2 to TRBJ2-1; TRBD1 agrees at 9 bases. J lost 3 bases, V lost 7 bases, and 4 bases had no gene match. Germline-derived CDR1 and CDR2 are SNHLY and FYNNEI. The CDR3 consists of 14 residues. The CDR3 coding sequence is TGTGCCAGCACCTCGGACAGGGGCTACAATGAGCAGTTCTTC. This gives the protein CASTSDRGYNEQFF. Using reference TRBV2 and TRBJ2-1 for the parts outside the CDR3, the full variable domain is EPEVTQTPSHQVTQMGQEVILRCVPISNHLYFYWYRQILGQKVEFLVSFYNNEISEKSEIFDDQFSVERPDGSNFTLKIRSTKLEDSAMYFCASTSDRGYNEQFFGPGTRLTVL.

The J gene is TRBJ2-7, the V gene TRBV15; D is unresolved. Germline V gene lookup returns CDR1 LNHNV and CDR2 YYDKDF (reference sequence). The CDR3 has 13 amino acids. Trimming pared 1 base from V and 4 bases from J, leaving 8 bases between. CDR3 protein: CATSRGGLYEQYF. CDR3 coding DNA: TGTGCCACCAGCAGAGGTGGCTTGTACGAGCAGTACTTC. Complete variable domain (other parts from reference TRBV15 and TRBJ2-7): DAMVIQNPRYQVTQFGKPVTLSCSQTLNHNVMYWYQQKSSQAPKLLFHYYDKDFNNEADTPDNFQSRRPNTSFCFLDIRSPGLGDTAMYLCATSRGGLYEQYFGPGTRLTVT.

V gene TRBV4-3 combines with J gene TRBJ1-5; perhaps TRBD1 as D (5 bases). Trimming shortened V by 0 bases and J by 5 bases, and 14 bases separated the two germline ends. CDR1 LGHNA and CDR2 YSLEER come from the germline V gene. The CDR3 spans 16 residues. CDR3 nucleotides: TGCGCCAGCAGCCAAGACTTGGGCAGGGAATATCAGCCCCAGCATTTT. Encoded protein: CASSQDLGREYQPQHF.

This clone has only a few counts. The chain couples TRBV5-6 to TRBJ1-1, with 7 positions matching TRBD1. This CDR3 region has 15 residues. Looked up from germline, CDR1 is SGHDT and CDR2 is YYEEEE. J was trimmed by 0 bases and V by 4 bases; bases with no gene match: 6. The CDR3 spells CASSGRDSMNTEAFF. CDR3 nucleotides: TGTGCCAGCAGCGGGCGGGACAGTATGAACACTGAAGCTTTCTTT.

This clone has a single count. The genes are TRBV11-2 and TRBJ2-4; D might be TRBD2 (5 bases). Trimming stripped 1 base from V and 7 bases from J, with 20 bases between. The CDR3 sequence is 17 residues long. Germline lookup yields CDR1 SGHAT and CDR2 FQNNGV. CDR3: CASSLVPHRTGGNIQYF. The CDR3 DNA reads TGTGCCAGCAGCTTAGTGCCCCATCGGACGGGCGGGAACATTCAGTACTTC.

V gene TRBV11-1 combines with J gene TRBJ2-5, with TRBD1 identical over 7 bases. The J call is doubtful: the DNA matches TRBJ2-7 better. The CDR3 has 14 amino acids. Germline V lookup: CDR1 SGHAT, CDR2 FQDESV (reference sequence). The CDR3 DNA sequence: TGTGCCAGCAGCTTAGGGACAGGAGCCTACGAGCAGTACTTC. This encodes CASSLGTGAYEQYF.

This clone has a handful of counts. This chain links TRBV6-5 with TRBJ2-3; 7 bases align to TRBD2. Germline CDR1 reads MNHEY; CDR2 reads SVGAGI. Trimming at V came to 6 bases and at J to 1 base, leaving 4 bases not matched to a gene. This CDR3 is 14 amino acids long. The CDR3 DNA is TGTGCCAGCAGATCTCGGGGGGGCACAGATACGCAGTATTTT. It specifies CASRSRGGTDTQYF.

The chain has TRBV7-8 and TRBJ1-4; D ambiguous. Trimming pared 5 bases from V and 7 bases from J, leaving 11 bases between. CDR3 length: 13 amino acids. Germline V CDR1 and CDR2: SGHVS, FQNEAQ. The DNA for the CDR3 is TGTGCCAGCAGCCGTGGTTCGAGTGAAAAACTGTTTTTT. As protein: CASSRGSSEKLFF.

The chain uses TRBV28 and TRBJ1-1; D gene unclear. V shed 6 bases and J shed 1 base, with 9 bases lying between them. Germline loops: CDR1 MDHEN, CDR2 SYDVKM. There are 13 residues in the CDR3. CDR3 protein: CASSPVGNTEAFF. Here the CDR3 DNA reads TGTGCCAGCAGCCCGGTTGGGAACACTGAAGCTTTCTTT.